Sequencing of this T cell receptor beta chain was carried out in a study of blood T cell repertoires in COVID-19. Whole-study context: T cells, B-cell-depleted T cells, or PBMCs supplied cDNA or gDNA.

Germline V gives CDR1 SGHAT, CDR2 FQNNGV. V lost 5 bases to trimming and J lost 6 bases, with 12 bases between them. The CDR3 contains 13 residues. Per the original methods: Reference gene primer amplification gave nucleated cell count estimates. Only in-frame clones appear in the TCRdb table, and some are missing; sequencing was by immunoSEQ multiplex PCR. V and J calls and clone size are given by that table; D and trimming were obtained from the DNA. The sample has 150,000 to 200,000 clones, over 80% seen once. Sequencing was carried out using peripheral blood. This chain links TRBV11-2 with TRBJ2-3; the D gene is possibly TRBD2 (6 bases). The clonotype comes from a middle-aged woman with COVID-19, enrolled during active disease. CDR3 DNA: TGTGCCAGCAGCCCTAGCGCCTGGGATACGCAGTATTTT. Amino acids: CASSPSAWDTQYF.